The present T cell receptor beta chain was sequenced within a study of cytomegalovirus exposure and HLA in healthy donors. The PCR made use of 60 Vbeta and 13 Jbeta primers. Using immunoSEQ multiplex PCR, the repertoire was profiled, and TCRdb retains in-frame clones only, with some absent. The sample contains around 120,000 clones, approximately 82% of which appear only once. The CDR3 is 16 residues long. The V gene lost 1 base and the J gene lost 5 bases, with 17 bases spanning the gap. The germline gives CDR1 LGHNT, CDR2 FRNRAP. This clonotype originated in a boy aged 2 to 10 in good health and CMV-seronegative. The gene calls are TRBV12-5 and TRBJ2-5, with D possibly being TRBD2 (6 bases). Sequenced sample: PBMCs. This CDR3 reads CASGLEVAPAGETQYF. CDR3 DNA sequence: TGTGCTAGTGGTTTGGAGGTAGCTCCTGCGGGGGAGACCCAGTACTTC.